The rows below give T cell receptor beta chains drawn from one sample of a study of memory CD4+ T cells and cytomegalovirus serostatus. The method was immunoSEQ multiplex PCR; TCRdb's version includes in-frame clones alone and lacks a portion of them. The data show 75,000 to 90,000 clones, 75% to 90% seen once. The specimen was memory CD4+ T cells from blood. These receptors were collected from an adult in good health and CMV-seronegative. CDR3s include the opening cysteine and the closing phenylalanine or tryptophan. A D gene is named only where the DNA matches it firmly. Rows give clone size only sometimes, using once, few, many, or a class for an expanded clone.

>.|TRBV5-4|.|TRBJ1-4
CASSLGSRVEKLFF
TGTGCCAGCAGCTTGGGAAGTAGGGTTGAAAAACTGTTTTTT
>.|TRBV30|.|TRBJ1-4
CAWTTSIFNEKLFF
TGTGCCTGGACTACCAGCATATTTAATGAAAAACTGTTTTTT
>.|TRBV19|.|TRBJ2-5
CASSTPVGRQETQYF
TGTGCCAGTAGTACCCCCGTGGGCAGGCAAGAGACCCAGTACTTC
>TRBD1|TRBV2|once|TRBJ2-2
CASSIRTGAGTGELFF
TGTGCCAGCAGCATAAGGACAGGGGCGGGCACCGGGGAGCTGTTTTTT
>TRBD1|TRBV5-4|.|TRBJ1-2
CASSLGGQAQDGYTF
TGTGCCAGCAGCTTGGGGGGACAGGCACAAGATGGCTACACCTTC
>TRBD1|TRBV15|.|TRBJ1-1
CATSRPKVRDSFMNTEAFF
TGTGCCACCAGCAGACCCAAGGTGAGGGACAGCTTCATGAACACTGAAGCTTTCTTT
>.|TRBV6-1|.|TRBJ1-2
CASRMGLNYGYTF
TGTGCCAGCAGGATGGGACTTAACTATGGCTACACCTTC
>TRBD1|TRBV7-2|.|TRBJ1-2
CASSSTRLQGSYGYTF
TGTGCCAGCAGCTCCACTCGATTACAGGGGAGTTATGGCTACACCTTC
>.|TRBV27|once|TRBJ2-1
CASSPPVGGGPNEQFF
TGTGCCAGCAGCCCACCGGTGGGGGGGGGCCCTAATGAGCAGTTCTTC
>TRBD1|TRBV28|.|TRBJ2-5
CASLPRDRVVETQYF
TGTGCCAGCCTCCCAAGGGACAGGGTCGTCGAGACCCAGTACTTC